These T cell receptor beta chains were read from a single sample in a study of T cells in Graves' hyperthyroidism and ophthalmopathy. MiXCR, applied by TCRdb to the multiplex PCR reads, yields one record per CDR3 protein. The data hold hundreds of thousands of distinct CDR3 sequences, with roughly 14% observed a single time. Material for sequencing was blood. These receptors came from a man aged 18-30 years with Graves' ophthalmopathy. The CDR3 runs from the conserved cysteine through the conserved F or W.

>TRBV14|16
CASSHWGQGDPYEQYF
>TRBV2|14
CASSEARGPNEQYF
>TRBV7-9|15
CASSLLAGGLNEQFF
>TRBV2|13
CASSVSQDQPQHF
>TRBV11-2|13
CASSPSKNQPQHF
>TRBV4-2|14
CASSHMQIGETQYF
>TRBV9|16
CASSVATDTANTEAFF
>TRBV20-1|16
CSAREWSSGALYEQYF
>TRBV29-1|13
CSVGGQVVVEAFF
>TRBV6-1|16
CASSPWGGRLEETQYF
>TRBV12-3/TRBV12-4|16
CASSSTTGADTDTQYF
>TRBV7-9|17
CASRLRTSGTSTDTQYF
>TRBV13|16
CASSFRRGRLTDTQYF
>TRBV18|18
CASSRAQAHLSSYNEQFF
>TRBV30|15
CAWNDRGPMNYGYTF
>TRBV20-1|13
CSAWMGAGYEQYF
>TRBV18|14
CASSPQARSYEQYF
>TRBV2|13
CASMMGVKYEQYF
>TRBV7-8|13
CASSPFRADTQYF
>TRBV5-1|15
CASSPIGGPYNEQFF
>TRBV20-1|13
CSAIDRGHQPQHF
>TRBV24-1|15
CATSDPTPTTDTQYF
>TRBV2|14
CASRHPNTGDEQYF
>TRBV10-2|16
CASSELGGSGTGELFF